This TCR beta chain is drawn from a study of blood T cells in healthy people across ages (dated by TCRdb to about 2015). As for the study more broadly: In model experiments, roughly one uniquely barcoded TCR beta cDNA molecule per two T cells was captured by template switching. Using deep sequencing normalized with unique cDNA molecular identifiers, the study measured how TCR beta repertoire diversity changes with age. Four age groups were formed from the donors: young (average approximately 15 years), middle-aged (around 40), aged (over 55) and long-lived (82). To avoid experimental bias, donors of different ages were randomly spread across the sequencing lanes. Two additional independent replicas of 1 million unique cDNA reads from the same blood draw were analyzed for two donors (one aged 18 to 30 and one aged 80 or older). General study outcomes and caveats: The CMV infection status of donors was not known, potentially confounding age-related changes in expanded clonotypes. Estimates of total diversity based on one million sequenced T cells were regarded as lower bounds and as underestimates. Compared with the aged group, the long-lived group had more naive CD4+ T cells, fewer expanded clones and increased TCR diversity, suggesting age selection. Conclusive comparison of naive and antigen-experienced compartments was prevented by the profiling of bulk unsorted PBMCs. A strong correlation was found between observed TCR beta diversity and the percentage of naive T cells measured by flow cytometry. Observed TCR beta diversity per million T cells fell roughly linearly with age, and a significant reduction was already apparent by age roughly 41.

To prepare the library, 5' RACE was applied. The listed sequencing device is Illumina HiSeq 2500. The second PCR ran for roughly 7 to 11 cycles and used a J-beta primer mix along with a sample-barcoded 5' primer. A template-switch 5' adaptor carrying 12 random nucleotides introduced a unique molecular identifier onto each TCR beta cDNA molecule. Each sample yielded at least 2.5 million CDR3-containing paired-end reads. First-strand cDNA was synthesized from all RNA with the Mint cDNA synthesis kit, primed by a TRBC-specific oligonucleotide. Following uracil-DNA glycosylase treatment, all cDNA underwent a first 18-cycle PCR with the universal primers M1SS and BC2_uni_R. Per the source publication's procedure: Each sample was normalized by randomly selecting 1 million high-quality reads, each carrying a distinct molecular identifier. Instead of being binned into consensus sequences, reads that shared molecular identifiers were thrown out. CDR3 identification, clonotype clustering and error correction used MiTCR with a Q25 quality threshold and the strictest error-elimination algorithm. Lower-bound total TCR beta diversity was estimated with a nonparametric unseen species model using Euler transformation. TCRdb reprocessing: public reads trimmed at Q25 with fastp, clones called with MiXCR, in-frame beta chains kept. For every CDR3 protein sequence, its rows merge into one entry that carries the most common genes and DNA. The authors' filters were not applied to this entry. The sample data list 650,000 to 700,000 distinct CDR3 sequences, and 32% of these were observed just once. 15% of the sample is in the top ten clones.

Donors were roughly 40 systemically healthy Caucasian individuals from Russia aged roughly 6 to 95 years. Around 9.9 milliliters of peripheral blood were collected from each donor into EDTA-treated Vacutainer tubes. Ficoll-Paque density-gradient centrifugation was used to isolate PBMCs, with at least 6 million per sample. Trizol reagent was used to extract total RNA from PBMCs, with at least 5 micrograms per sample. Naive CD45RAhigh/CD27high T cell percentages were measured by flow cytometry on a PBMC aliquot from every donor. In its sample, this clonotype was seen many times. The target of this receptor is not known. Per-base quality was not reported, and no clone a single base away is much larger than it. From the germline V gene, CDR1 is SGHRS and CDR2 is YFSETQ. From the cysteine through the phenylalanine, the CDR3 covers 15 amino acids. The kept DNA is CDR3 alone, 45 bases in frame from the first base. V is cut by 0 bases and J by 0 bases, and the space between the germline ends is 10 bases.

The rearrangement combines TRBV5-1 with TRBJ2-7; the D region possibly corresponds to TRBD1 (5 bases align). The sequenced material came from blood. This TCR was sampled from a woman of 80 years or more in good health. Donor details come from another sample of the same person, matched by shared clones. Here is the DNA: TGCGCCAGCAGCTTGGAAAACAGGCTCTCCTACGAGCAGTACTTC. This codes for CASSLENRLSYEQYF.